Here is one T cell receptor beta chain with its context. Its cognate antigen is unknown. The record originates from a study of T cell responses to AZD1222 COVID-19 vaccine. Overall study findings and caveats: Donors in the cohort were predominantly white British and more often female, and clonal diversity was possibly underestimated. Vaccine-related CD4 TCRs covered spike, predominating at 160-218 and 743-854.

CDR1 SQVTM and CDR2 ANQGSEA come from the germline V gene. The CDR3 loop spans 13 amino acids. Trimming left V 6 bases short and J 0 bases short, with 8 bases between. TCRdb keeps only in-frame clones here, not all; method: immunoSEQ multiplex PCR. Here the sample spans about 140,000 clones, 85% to 95% being singletons. Sequencing was performed on peripheral blood, taken after recovery from COVID-19. This chain uses TRBV29-1 with TRBJ2-2; D perhaps matches TRBD2 (6 bases). The TCR comes from an adult who had recovered from COVID-19. CDR3 coding DNA: TGCAGCGTGGGACTCGCGAACACCGGGGAGCTGTTTTTT. Protein product: CSVGLANTGELFF.